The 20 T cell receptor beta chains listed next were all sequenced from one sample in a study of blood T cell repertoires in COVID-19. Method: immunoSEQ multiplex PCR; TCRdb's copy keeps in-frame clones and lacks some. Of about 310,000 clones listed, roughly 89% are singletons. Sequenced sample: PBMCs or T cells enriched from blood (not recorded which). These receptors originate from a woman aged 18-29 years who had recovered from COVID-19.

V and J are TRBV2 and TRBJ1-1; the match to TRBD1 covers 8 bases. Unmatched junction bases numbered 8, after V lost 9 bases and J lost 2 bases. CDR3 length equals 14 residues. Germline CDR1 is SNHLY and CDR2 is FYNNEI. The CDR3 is CARGQATTNTEAFF. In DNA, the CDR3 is TGTGCCAGGGGACAGGCGACGACCAACACTGAAGCTTTCTTT.

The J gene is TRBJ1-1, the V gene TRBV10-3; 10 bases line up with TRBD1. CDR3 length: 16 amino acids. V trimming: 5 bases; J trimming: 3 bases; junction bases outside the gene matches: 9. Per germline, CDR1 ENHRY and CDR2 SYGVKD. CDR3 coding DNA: TGTGCCATCAGTAAAAGGACAGGGGGTGCGGACACTGAAGCTTTCTTT. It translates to CAISKRTGGADTEAFF.

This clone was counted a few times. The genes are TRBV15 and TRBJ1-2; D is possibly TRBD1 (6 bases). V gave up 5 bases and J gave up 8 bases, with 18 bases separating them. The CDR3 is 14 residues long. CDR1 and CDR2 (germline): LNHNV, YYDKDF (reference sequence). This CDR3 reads CATSRQVSDGGYTF. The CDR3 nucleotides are TGTGCCACCAGCCGACAGGTTTCTGATGGGGGCTACACCTTC. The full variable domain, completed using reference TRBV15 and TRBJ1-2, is DAMVIQNPRYQVTQFGKPVTLSCSQTLNHNVMYWYQQKSSQAPKLLFHYYDKDFNNEADTPDNFQSRRPNTSFCFLDIRSPGLGDTAMYLCATSRQVSDGGYTFGSGTRLTVV.

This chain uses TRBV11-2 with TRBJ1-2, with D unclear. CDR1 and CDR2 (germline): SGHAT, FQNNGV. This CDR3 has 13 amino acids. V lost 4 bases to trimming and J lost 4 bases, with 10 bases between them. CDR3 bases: TGTGCCAGCAGCTCCTATGTTTCCTATGGCTACACCTTC. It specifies CASSSYVSYGYTF. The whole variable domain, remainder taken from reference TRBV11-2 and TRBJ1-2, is EAGVAQSPRYKIIEKRQSVAFWCNPISGHATLYWYQQILGQGPKLLIQFQNNGVVDDSQLPKDRFSAERLKGVDSTLKIQPAKLEDSAVYLCASSSYVSYGYTFGSGTRLTVV.

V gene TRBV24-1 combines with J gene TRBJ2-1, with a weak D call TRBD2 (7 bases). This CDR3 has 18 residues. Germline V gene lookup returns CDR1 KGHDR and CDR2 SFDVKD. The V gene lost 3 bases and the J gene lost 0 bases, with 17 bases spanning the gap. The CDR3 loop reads CATSDMAGASSSYNEQFF. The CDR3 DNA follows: TGTGCCACCAGTGATATGGCGGGGGCCTCCAGCTCCTACAATGAGCAGTTCTTC.

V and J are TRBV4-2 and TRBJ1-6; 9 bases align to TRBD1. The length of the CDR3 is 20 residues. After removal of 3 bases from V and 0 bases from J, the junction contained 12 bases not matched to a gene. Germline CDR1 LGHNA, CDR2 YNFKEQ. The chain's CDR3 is CASSHRPGQGYNSYNSPLHF. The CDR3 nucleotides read TGTGCCAGCAGCCATCGACCGGGACAGGGATATAACTCCTATAATTCACCCCTCCACTTT.

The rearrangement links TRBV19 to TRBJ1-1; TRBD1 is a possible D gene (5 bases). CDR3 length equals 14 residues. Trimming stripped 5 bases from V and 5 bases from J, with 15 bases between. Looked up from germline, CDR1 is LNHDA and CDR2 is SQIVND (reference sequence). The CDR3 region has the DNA TGTGCCAGTAGTGTCAGATGGGAGGGGACTGAAGCTTTCTTT. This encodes CASSVRWEGTEAFF. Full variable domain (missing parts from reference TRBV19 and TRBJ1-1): DGGITQSPKYLFRKEGQNVTLSCEQNLNHDAMYWYRQDPGQGLRLIYYSQIVNDFQKGDIAEGYSVSREKKESFPLTVTSAQKNPTAFYLCASSVRWEGTEAFFGQGTRLTVV.

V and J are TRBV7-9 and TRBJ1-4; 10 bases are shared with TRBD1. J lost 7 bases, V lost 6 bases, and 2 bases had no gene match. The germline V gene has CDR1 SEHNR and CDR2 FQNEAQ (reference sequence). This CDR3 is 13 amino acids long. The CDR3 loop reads CASRTGGREKLFF. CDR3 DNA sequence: TGTGCCAGCAGGACAGGGGGCCGTGAAAAACTGTTTTTT.

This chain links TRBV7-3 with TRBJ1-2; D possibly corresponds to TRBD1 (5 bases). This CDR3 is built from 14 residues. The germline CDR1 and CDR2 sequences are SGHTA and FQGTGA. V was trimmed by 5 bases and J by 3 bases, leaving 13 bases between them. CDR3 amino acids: CASSPTGGHYGYTF. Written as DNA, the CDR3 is TGTGCCAGCAGCCCCACGGGGGGTCACTATGGCTACACCTTC.

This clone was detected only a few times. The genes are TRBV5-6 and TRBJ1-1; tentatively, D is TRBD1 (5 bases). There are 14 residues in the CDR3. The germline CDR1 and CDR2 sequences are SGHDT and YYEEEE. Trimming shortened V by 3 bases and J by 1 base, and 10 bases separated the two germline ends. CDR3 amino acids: CASSSDIGNTEAFF. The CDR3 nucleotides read TGTGCCAGCAGCTCGGACATAGGGAACACTGAAGCTTTCTTT.

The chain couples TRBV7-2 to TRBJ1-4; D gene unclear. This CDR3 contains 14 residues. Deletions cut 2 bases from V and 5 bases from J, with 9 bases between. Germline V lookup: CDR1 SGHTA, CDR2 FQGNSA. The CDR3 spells CASSLLVGNEKLFF. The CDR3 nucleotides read TGTGCCAGCAGCTTATTGGTCGGGAATGAAAAACTGTTTTTT.

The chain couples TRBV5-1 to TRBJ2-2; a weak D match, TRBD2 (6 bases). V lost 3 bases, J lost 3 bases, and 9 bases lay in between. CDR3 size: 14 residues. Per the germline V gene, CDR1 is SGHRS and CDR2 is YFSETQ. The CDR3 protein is CASSSGTYTGELFF. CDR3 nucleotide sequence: TGCGCCAGCAGCTCCGGGACTTACACCGGGGAGCTGTTTTTT.

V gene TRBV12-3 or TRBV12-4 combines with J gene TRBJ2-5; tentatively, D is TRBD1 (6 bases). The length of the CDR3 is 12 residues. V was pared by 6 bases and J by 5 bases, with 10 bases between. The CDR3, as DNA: TGTGCCAGCAGCCCCACAGGGGAGACCCAGTACTTC. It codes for CASSPTGETQYF.

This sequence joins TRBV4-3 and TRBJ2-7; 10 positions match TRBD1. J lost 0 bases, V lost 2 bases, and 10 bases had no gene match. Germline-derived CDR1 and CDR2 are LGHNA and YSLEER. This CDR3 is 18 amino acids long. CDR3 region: CASSQTLPGQGNSYEQYF. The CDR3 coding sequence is TGCGCCAGCAGCCAAACGCTACCGGGACAGGGGAACTCCTACGAGCAGTACTTC.

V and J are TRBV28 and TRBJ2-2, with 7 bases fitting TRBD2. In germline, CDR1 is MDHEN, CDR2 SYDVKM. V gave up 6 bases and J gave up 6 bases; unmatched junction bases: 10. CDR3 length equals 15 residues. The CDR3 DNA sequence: TGTGCCAGCAGATCAGCGGGGCGAGCGGCCGGGGAGCTGTTTTTT. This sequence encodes CASRSAGRAAGELFF.

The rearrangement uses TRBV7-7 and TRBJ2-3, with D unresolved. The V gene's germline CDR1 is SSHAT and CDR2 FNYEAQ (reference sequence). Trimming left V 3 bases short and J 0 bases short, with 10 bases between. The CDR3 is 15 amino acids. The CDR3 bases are TGTGCCAGCAGCTTGAACTCAATCAGCACAGATACGCAGTATTTT. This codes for CASSLNSISTDTQYF.

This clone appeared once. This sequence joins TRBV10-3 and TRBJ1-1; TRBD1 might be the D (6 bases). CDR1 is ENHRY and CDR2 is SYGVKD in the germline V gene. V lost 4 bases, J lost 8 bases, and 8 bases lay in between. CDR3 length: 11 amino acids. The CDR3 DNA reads TGTGCCATCAGTGGAACAGGGGAAGCTTTCTTT. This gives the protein CAISGTGEAFF.

CDR3 in amino acids: CASSFLAGGSYNEQFF. For the CDR3, the DNA is TGTGCCAGCAGCTTCCTAGCGGGAGGATCCTACAATGAGCAGTTCTTC. This sequence joins TRBV5-6 and TRBJ2-1, with 11 bases matching TRBD2. V was pared by 2 bases and J by 1 base, with 2 bases of the junction left unmatched. This CDR3 region has 16 residues. Germline V gives CDR1 SGHDT, CDR2 YYEEEE.

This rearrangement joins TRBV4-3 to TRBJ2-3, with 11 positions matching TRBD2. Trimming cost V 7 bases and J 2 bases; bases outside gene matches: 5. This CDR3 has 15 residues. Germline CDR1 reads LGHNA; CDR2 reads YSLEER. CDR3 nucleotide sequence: TGCGCCAGCACCATAGCGGGAGGGCCCACAGATACGCAGTATTTT. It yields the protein CASTIAGGPTDTQYF.

The chain's CDR3 is CASSLGRTGELFF. The DNA for the CDR3 is TGTGCCAGCAGCTTAGGTCGCACCGGGGAGCTGTTTTTT. This chain uses TRBV7-6 with TRBJ2-2; D is unclear. Trimming left V 1 base short and J 4 bases short, with 4 bases between. The V gene's germline CDR1 is SGHVS and CDR2 FNYEAQ. The CDR3 has 13 residues.